Presented here are 8 T cell receptor beta chains from one specimen sequenced in a study of cytomegalovirus exposure and HLA in healthy donors. Researchers ran the PCR with 60 Vbeta and 13 Jbeta primers. Assay used: immunoSEQ multiplex PCR; TCRdb lists only in-frame clones, some missing. The sample contains around 190,000 clones, around 83% of which appear only once. The sequenced sample consisted of PBMCs. These receptors all come from a man in his forties or fifties in good health and CMV-seropositive.

The chain employs TRBV9 and TRBJ1-2; D is perhaps TRBD1 (6 bases). In germline, CDR1 is SGDLS, CDR2 YYNGEE. The CDR3 has 13 residues. Trimming removed 4 bases at V and 2 bases at J, with 9 bases between. The CDR3 is CASSSTGNYGYTF. In DNA form, the CDR3 reads TGTGCCAGCAGCTCTACAGGGAACTATGGCTACACCTTC. The full variable domain, with the rest looked up from reference TRBV9 and TRBJ1-2, is DSGVTQTPKHLITATGQRVTLRCSPRSGDLSVYWYQQSLDQGLQFLIQYYNGEERAKGNILERFSAQQFPDLHSELNLSSLELGDSALYFCASSSTGNYGYTFGSGTRLTVV.

This chain connects TRBV5-4 to TRBJ1-3; D ambiguous. The V gene's germline CDR1 is SGHNT and CDR2 YYREEE (reference sequence). The germline V and J ends were trimmed by 0 bases and 2 bases, with 3 bases remaining between them. CDR3 length: 13 residues. CDR3 residues: CASSLAAGNTIYF. CDR3 in DNA: TGTGCCAGCAGCTTGGCGGCTGGAAACACCATATATTTT.

The chain combines TRBV5-8 with TRBJ2-5; TRBD1 matches 9 bases. The J call may be faulty, since TRBJ2-7 better matches the DNA end. CDR1 and CDR2 from the germline V gene are SGHTS and YDEGEE. The length of the CDR3 is 15 residues. CDR3 in amino acids: CASSLTGQGTYEQYF. CDR3 in DNA: TGTGCCAGCAGCCTAACCGGACAGGGGACCTACGAGCAGTACTTC.

V and J are TRBV7-9 and TRBJ2-3; 9 bases align to TRBD1. The CDR3 spans 18 residues. V was pared by 5 bases and J by 2 bases, with 14 bases of the junction left unmatched. CDR1 is SEHNR, CDR2 FQNEAQ, per germline (reference sequence). As DNA, the CDR3 is TGTGCCAGCAGCCCCCGGGACAGGGACATAAAACTCACAGATACGCAGTATTTT. It specifies CASSPRDRDIKLTDTQYF. Variable domain in full (rest from reference TRBV7-9 and TRBJ2-3): DTGVSQNPRHKITKRGQNVTFRCDPISEHNRLYWYRQTLGQGPEFLTYFQNEAQLEKSRLLSDRFSAERPKGSFSTLEIQRTEQGDSAMYLCASSPRDRDIKLTDTQYFGPGTRLTVL.

This rearrangement joins TRBV4-3 to TRBJ2-2; TRBD2 is a possible D gene (6 bases). CDR1 and CDR2 from the germline V gene are LGHNA and YSLEER. V gave up 3 bases and J gave up 1 base, with 15 bases separating them. This CDR3 region has 17 residues. The CDR3 loop is CASSQATGLRNTGELFF. CDR3 in DNA: TGCGCCAGCAGCCAGGCCACGGGACTCAGGAACACCGGGGAGCTGTTTTTT.

The chain is built from TRBV5-3 and TRBJ1-1, with 7 bases that match TRBD1. TRBV5-3 is an ORF for which the function is uncertain. The trim removed 2 bases at V and 5 bases at J, leaving 12 bases unmatched. The CDR3 runs to 16 residues. The CDR3 nucleotides read TGTGCCAGAAGCTTCCGAGACAGGGAGAAAAGGACTGAAGCTTTCTTT. Its translation is CARSFRDREKRTEAFF.

The rearrangement joins TRBV12-5 to TRBJ2-7; 12 nucleotides agree with TRBD2. In germline, CDR1 is LGHNT, CDR2 FRNRAP. The CDR3 has 20 residues. The V and J ends lost 1 base and 1 base, in that order; junction bases with no gene match: 14. Here the CDR3 reads CASGLAPLLAGGRESYEQYF. CDR3 sequence (DNA): TGTGCTAGTGGTTTGGCGCCCCTCCTAGCGGGAGGGCGGGAGTCCTACGAGCAGTACTTC.

V usage is TRBV7-9 and J usage is TRBJ1-5, with 7 positions matching TRBD1. The CDR3 has 14 residues. V lost 5 bases to trimming and J lost 4 bases; unmatched junction nucleotides: 5. Germline V gene sequence: CDR1 SEHNR, CDR2 FQNEAQ (reference sequence). CDR3 DNA sequence: TGTGCCAGCAGCAAGACAGGGTTGAATCAGCCCCAGCATTTT. Translated, it gives CASSKTGLNQPQHF.